This TCR beta chain was obtained from a study of T cells in Graves' hyperthyroidism and ophthalmopathy. This clonotype was found many times. CDR1 is DFQATT, CDR2 SNEGSKA, per germline (reference sequence). The length of the CDR3 is 14 residues. V lost 5 bases to trimming and J lost 7 bases; unmatched junction nucleotides: 9. Researchers took RNA transcripts and amplified the TCR beta CDR3 regions from them. Primed by the HTBI set, a first-round RT-PCR was run on the TCR CDR3. TCRdb re-analysed the multiplex PCR reads in MiXCR, keeping a single row per CDR3 protein. Of 800,000 or so distinct CDR3 sequences in the sample, roughly 40% were seen once.

The chain has TRBV20-1 and TRBJ1-5, with 9 positions matching TRBD1. The sequencing sample was made of blood. This sequence was found in a man between 18 and 29 years old with Graves' hyperthyroidism. The CDR3 DNA follows: TGCAGTGCTTATACAGGGGGCGCGTACCAGCCCCAGCATTTT. Translated, it gives CSAYTGGAYQPQHF.